The next 19 T cell receptor beta chains were all read from a single sample in a study of blood T cells in healthy people across ages. Using a J-beta primer mix together with a sample-barcoded 5' primer, a second PCR was run for roughly 6 to 11 cycles. TCRdb re-called the 5' RACE reads with MiXCR, one entry per CDR3 protein. The sample has over 950,000 distinct CDR3 sequences; roughly two fifths are singletons. The specimen sequenced was blood. These receptors came from a man between 18 and 29 years old in good health.

The table lists this clonotype with a count of one. The V gene is TRBV15, the J gene TRBJ2-2, with 7 bases matching TRBD2. Germline lookup yields CDR1 LNHNV and CDR2 YYDKDF (reference sequence). Trimming removed 0 bases from V and 4 bases from J; junction bases left unmatched: 5. This CDR3 spans 16 amino acids. The CDR3 DNA sequence: TGTGCCACCAGCAGAGATAACGCGGGGGTCACCGGGGAGCTGTTTTTT. Its translation is CATSRDNAGVTGELFF.

This clonotype has just a few counts. The chain couples TRBV9 to TRBJ2-1; the D gene is possibly TRBD1 (7 bases). The CDR3 extends over 16 amino acids. V lost 5 bases to trimming and J lost 3 bases, with 18 bases between them. Germline V CDR1 and CDR2: SGDLS, YYNGEE. DNA of the CDR3: TGTGCCAGCAGTGTCGGAGGAGGGGGCGTCTACAATGAGCAGTTCTTC. It encodes CASSVGGGGVYNEQFF.

This clonotype showed up just a few times. The chain uses TRBV29-1 and TRBJ2-3; tentative D call: TRBD1 (5 bases). There are 13 residues in the CDR3. V was trimmed by 4 bases and J by 1 base, leaving 9 bases between them. Germline CDR1 SQVTM, CDR2 ANQGSEA. The CDR3: CSVVLQGTDTQYF. The CDR3 DNA is TGCAGCGTTGTGTTACAGGGCACAGATACGCAGTATTTT.

This clonotype has only a few counts. The J gene is TRBJ1-5, the V gene TRBV2; D is unresolved. V was trimmed by 6 bases and J by 0 bases, leaving 12 bases between them. This CDR3 contains 15 residues. Germline V CDR1 and CDR2: SNHLY, FYNNEI. CDR3 DNA: TGTGCCAGCAGGACTGACACGGCTAGCAATCAGCCCCAGCATTTT. This translates into CASRTDTASNQPQHF. Drawing the rest from reference TRBV2 and TRBJ1-5, the complete variable domain is EPEVTQTPSHQVTQMGQEVILRCVPISNHLYFYWYRQILGQKVEFLVSFYNNEISEKSEIFDDQFSVERPDGSNFTLKIRSTKLEDSAMYFCASRTDTASNQPQHFGDGTRLSIL.

This clonotype has a handful of counts. The V call is TRBV20-1, the J call TRBJ1-6; 7 bases fit TRBD1. Germline V gene sequence: CDR1 DFQATT, CDR2 SNEGSKA (reference sequence). The CDR3 contains 14 residues. The ends lost 0 bases at V and 6 bases at J; junction bases unmatched: 2. CDR3 in amino acids: CSARENRGNSPLHF. CDR3 in DNA: TGCAGTGCTAGAGAAAACAGGGGTAATTCACCCCTCCACTTT.

This clonotype was seen more than once but under ten times. The rearrangement uses TRBV15 and TRBJ2-3, with TRBD2 matching over 7 bases. CDR3 length equals 15 residues. The germline CDR1 and CDR2 sequences are LNHNV and YYDKDF (reference sequence). Trimming removed 5 bases from V and 0 bases from J; junction bases left unmatched: 5. The CDR3 sequence is CATSWEGTSTDTQYF. The CDR3 DNA reads TGTGCCACCAGCTGGGAGGGAACTAGCACAGATACGCAGTATTTT.

J is TRBJ2-2 and V is TRBV6-1, with TRBD2 matching 9 bases. The junction had 5 bases not matched to a gene; V was cut back by 6 bases and J by 6 bases. Germline assignment: CDR1 MNHNS and CDR2 SASEGT. There are 14 residues in the CDR3. DNA for the CDR3: TGTGCCAGCAGGGTAGCGGGGGAATCCGGGGAGCTGTTTTTT. This translates into CASRVAGESGELFF.

The chain uses TRBV9 and TRBJ1-1, with 7 bases aligning to TRBD1. CDR3 length: 15 residues. V lost 7 bases to trimming and J lost 0 bases; unmatched junction nucleotides: 9. The V gene's germline CDR1 is SGDLS and CDR2 YYNGEE. CDR3 residues: CASRSGQAMNTEAFF. In nucleotides, the CDR3 is TGTGCCAGCCGTAGCGGACAGGCCATGAACACTGAAGCTTTCTTT.

This clonotype was seen more than once but under ten times. V gene TRBV9 combines with J gene TRBJ1-2, with D hard to call. The CDR3 runs 17 residues. Per germline, CDR1 SGDLS and CDR2 YYNGEE. V dropped 3 bases and J dropped 3 bases, with 21 bases sitting between them. CDR3 DNA sequence: TGTGCCAGCAGCGAAAGCTGGAGGGCCCTTGGGGACTATGGCTACACCTTC. The encoded protein is CASSESWRALGDYGYTF.

This clonotype was counted only a few times. The genes are TRBV12-3 or TRBV12-4 and TRBJ1-4; no reliable D call. The CDR3 is made up of 13 amino acids. Trimming removed 4 bases from V and 8 bases from J, with 11 bases in between. CDR3 sequence reads: CASSSEVKEKLFF. CDR3 DNA sequence: TGTGCCAGCAGTTCGGAAGTTAAGGAAAAACTGTTTTTT.

The chain is built from TRBV11-2 and TRBJ2-1; 7 nucleotides agree with TRBD1. V was clipped by 1 base and J by 2 bases; unmatched bases: 14. Germline assignment: CDR1 SGHAT and CDR2 FQNNGV. CDR3 length: 19 residues. The CDR3 loop reads CASSLVRKGGGRPYNEQFF. CDR3 nucleotides: TGTGCCAGCAGCTTAGTGAGGAAAGGGGGCGGACGTCCCTACAATGAGCAGTTCTTC. The whole variable domain, filled in from reference TRBV11-2 and TRBJ2-1, reads EAGVAQSPRYKIIEKRQSVAFWCNPISGHATLYWYQQILGQGPKLLIQFQNNGVVDDSQLPKDRFSAERLKGVDSTLKIQPAKLEDSAVYLCASSLVRKGGGRPYNEQFFGPGTRLTVL.

The chain combines TRBV15 with TRBJ2-1; 7 nucleotides align to TRBD2. After removal of 1 base from V and 0 bases from J, the junction contained 12 bases not matched to a gene. Germline V gene data show CDR1 as LNHNV and CDR2 as YYDKDF (reference sequence). The CDR3 spans 19 residues. The CDR3 region has the DNA TGTGCCACCAGCAGAGTTCGAGCGGGGCCCATAAGCTCCTACAATGAGCAGTTCTTC. Amino acids: CATSRVRAGPISSYNEQFF.

This clonotype was detected only a few times. As DNA, the CDR3 is TGTGCCAGCAGCACCGCGGGGGGGGCTGCAATAACAGACACTGAAGCTTTCTTT. This encodes CASSTAGGAAITDTEAFF. The rearrangement joins TRBV7-9 to TRBJ1-1; TRBD1 is a possible D gene (6 bases). The CDR3 extends over 18 amino acids. Between the trimmed V and J ends, which lost 5 bases and 3 bases, there was a span of 25 bases. The germline V gene encodes CDR1 SEHNR and CDR2 FQNEAQ (reference sequence).

The chain is built from TRBV9 and TRBJ2-2; D ambiguous. CDR1 is SGDLS and CDR2 is YYNGEE in the germline V gene. CDR3 length equals 15 residues. V lost 0 bases and J 3 bases, leaving 9 bases between the germline ends. The DNA of the CDR3 is TGTGCCAGCAGCGTAGATCGGCTCGACACCGGGGAGCTGTTTTTT. Translating it yields CASSVDRLDTGELFF.

The chain joins TRBV27 to TRBJ1-6; D unclear. This CDR3 has 16 residues. Looked up from germline, CDR1 is MNHEY and CDR2 is SMNVEV (reference sequence). Trimming removed 0 bases at V and 6 bases at J, with 12 bases between. CDR3 sequence: CASSLSTSEINSPLHF. As DNA, the CDR3 is TGTGCCAGCAGTTTATCGACGTCGGAGATTAATTCACCCCTCCACTTT.

This clonotype was observed a handful of times. J is TRBJ1-2 and V is TRBV12-3 or TRBV12-4; D is ambiguous. This CDR3 spans 13 amino acids. V gave up 3 bases and J gave up 4 bases, with 9 bases separating them. The CDR3 loop is CASSLVKFYGYTF. CDR3 nucleotides: TGTGCCAGCAGTTTGGTCAAATTCTATGGCTACACCTTC.

This chain uses TRBV30 with TRBJ2-2; no firm D call. The germline V and J ends were trimmed by 8 bases and 0 bases, with 10 bases remaining between them. CDR1 and CDR2 (germline): GTSNPN, SVGIG (reference sequence). The CDR3 length is 13 residues. CDR3 nucleotide sequence: TGTGCCCGGTTGGAGCCGAACACCGGGGAGCTGTTTTTT. As protein: CARLEPNTGELFF.

In the case of this clonotype: Mismatch with germline at one junction end may stem from a read error. CDR3 sequence: CATRAAGYNGQFF. CDR3 nucleotides: TGTGCCACACGCGCGGCGGGGTACAATGGGCAGTTCTTC. The chain couples TRBV6-5 to TRBJ2-1; TRBD2 is a possible D gene (6 bases). This CDR3 comprises 13 residues. The germline V gene encodes CDR1 MNHEY and CDR2 SVGAGI.

This clonotype was counted many times. The chain links TRBV27 to TRBJ2-3; D is uncertain. The CDR3 consists of 13 residues. Germline V CDR1 and CDR2: MNHEY, SMNVEV (reference sequence). V was clipped by 6 bases and J by 7 bases, with 14 bases between them. In DNA form, the CDR3 reads TGTGCCAGCAGCTTCAGGTTTGCGAATACGCAGTATTTT. Translation gives CASSFRFANTQYF.